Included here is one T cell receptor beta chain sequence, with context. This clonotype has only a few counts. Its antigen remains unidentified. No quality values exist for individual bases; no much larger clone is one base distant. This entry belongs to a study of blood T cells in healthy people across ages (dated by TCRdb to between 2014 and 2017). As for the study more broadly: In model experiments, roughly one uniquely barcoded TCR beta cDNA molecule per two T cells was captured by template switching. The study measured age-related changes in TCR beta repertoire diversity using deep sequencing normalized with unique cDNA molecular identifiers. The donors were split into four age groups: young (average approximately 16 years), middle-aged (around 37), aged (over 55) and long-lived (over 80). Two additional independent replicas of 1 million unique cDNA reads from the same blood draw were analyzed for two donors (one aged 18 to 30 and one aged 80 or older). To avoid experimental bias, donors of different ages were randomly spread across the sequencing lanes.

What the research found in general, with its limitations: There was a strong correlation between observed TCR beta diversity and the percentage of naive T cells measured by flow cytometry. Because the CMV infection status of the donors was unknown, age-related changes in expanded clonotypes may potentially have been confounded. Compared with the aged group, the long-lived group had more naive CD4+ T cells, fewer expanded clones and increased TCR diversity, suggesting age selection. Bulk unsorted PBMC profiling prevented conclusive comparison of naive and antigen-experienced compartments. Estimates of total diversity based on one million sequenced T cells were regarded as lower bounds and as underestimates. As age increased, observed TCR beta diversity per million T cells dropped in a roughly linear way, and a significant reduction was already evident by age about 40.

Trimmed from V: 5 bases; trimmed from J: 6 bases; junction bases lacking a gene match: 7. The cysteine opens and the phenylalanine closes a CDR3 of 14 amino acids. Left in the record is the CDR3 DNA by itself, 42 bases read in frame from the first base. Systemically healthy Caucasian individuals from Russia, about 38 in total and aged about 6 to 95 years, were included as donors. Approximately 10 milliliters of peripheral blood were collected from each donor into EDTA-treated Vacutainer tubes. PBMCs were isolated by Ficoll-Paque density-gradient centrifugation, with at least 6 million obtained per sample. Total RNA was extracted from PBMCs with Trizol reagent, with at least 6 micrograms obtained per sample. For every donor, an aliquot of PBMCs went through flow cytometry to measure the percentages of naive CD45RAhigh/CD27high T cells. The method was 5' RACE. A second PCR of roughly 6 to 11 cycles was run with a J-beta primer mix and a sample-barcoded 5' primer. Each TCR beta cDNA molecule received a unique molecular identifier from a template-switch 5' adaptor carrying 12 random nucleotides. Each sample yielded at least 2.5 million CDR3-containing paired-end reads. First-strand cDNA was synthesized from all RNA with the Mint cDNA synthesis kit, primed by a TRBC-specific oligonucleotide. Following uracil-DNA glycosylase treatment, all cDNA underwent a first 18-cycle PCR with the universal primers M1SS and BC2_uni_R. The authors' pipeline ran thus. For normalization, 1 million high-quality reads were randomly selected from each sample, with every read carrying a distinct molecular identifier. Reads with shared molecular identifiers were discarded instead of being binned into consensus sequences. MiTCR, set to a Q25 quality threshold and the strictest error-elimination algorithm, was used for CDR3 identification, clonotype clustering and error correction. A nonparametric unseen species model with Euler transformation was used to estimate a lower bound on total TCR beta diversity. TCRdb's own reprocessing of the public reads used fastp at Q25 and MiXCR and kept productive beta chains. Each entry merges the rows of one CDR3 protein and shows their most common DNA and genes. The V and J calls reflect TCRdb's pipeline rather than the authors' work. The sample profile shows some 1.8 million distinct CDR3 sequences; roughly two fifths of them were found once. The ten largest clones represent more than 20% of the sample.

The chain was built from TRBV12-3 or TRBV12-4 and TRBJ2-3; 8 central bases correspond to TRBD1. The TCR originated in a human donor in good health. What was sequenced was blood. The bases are TGTGCCAGCAGTGGGGACAGGTTAAGGGATACGCAGTATTTT. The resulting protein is CASSGDRLRDTQYF.